The 8 T cell receptor beta chains below all came from one sample that was sequenced in a study of blood T cells in healthy people across ages (dated by TCRdb to the mid-2010s). Receptor libraries were prepared by 5' RACE. Instrument used: Illumina HiSeq 2500. A second PCR of roughly 7 to 12 cycles was run with a J-beta primer mix and a sample-barcoded 5' primer. TCRdb took the public reads, trimmed them with fastp at Q25, ran MiXCR for clone calling and kept in-frame beta chains. Under each unique CDR3 protein, matching rows form one entry showing the most common genes and DNA. The sample profile shows about 970,000 distinct CDR3 sequences; roughly 51% of them were found once. About 22% of the sample belongs to the ten largest clones. What was sequenced was blood. Every receptor here comes from an older woman in good health.

This clonotype was recorded once. At one end the junction does not follow the germline gene, possibly because of a read error. The rearrangement uses TRBV27 and TRBJ2-3; TRBD2 aligns across 8 bases. This CDR3 has 16 residues. The germline CDR1 and CDR2 sequences are MNHEY and SMNVEV (reference sequence). CDR3: CASSLSIAGFTGTQYF. As DNA, the CDR3 is TGTGCCAGCAGTTTATCGATAGCGGGATTCACAGGTACGCAGTATTTT.

The chain employs TRBV20-1 and TRBJ2-5; D is ambiguous. The germline V gene encodes CDR1 DFQATT and CDR2 SNEGSKA (reference sequence). The CDR3 length is 12 residues. The V gene lost 3 bases and the J gene lost 1 base, with 6 bases spanning the gap. CDR3 bases: TGCAGTGCTAGTAGGTCCCAAGAGACCCAGTACTTC. Its protein product is CSASRSQETQYF.

V usage is TRBV12-3 or TRBV12-4 and J usage is TRBJ1-1, with 10 bases that match TRBD1. Unmatched junction bases numbered 7, after V lost 4 bases and J lost 5 bases. The CDR3 runs 15 residues. CDR3 protein: CASSSWTGGLTEAFF. The CDR3 nucleotides are TGTGCCAGCAGTTCGTGGACAGGGGGGCTGACTGAAGCTTTCTTT.

The genes are TRBV5-1 and TRBJ2-5; TRBD2 aligns across 9 bases. The CDR3 is made up of 16 amino acids. After removal of 1 base from V and 4 bases from J, the junction contained 8 bases not matched to a gene. Germline CDR1 and CDR2: SGHRS and YFSETQ. Written as DNA, the CDR3 is TGCGCCAGCAGCTTGATCGCGGGAGGGAAGGGAGAGACCCAGTACTTC. It encodes CASSLIAGGKGETQYF.

The rearrangement joins TRBV28 to TRBJ2-4, with 8 nucleotides matching TRBD2. The CDR3 has 14 residues. Losses at the gene ends were 5 bases for V and 3 bases for J; bases not matched to a gene: 3. The germline V gene encodes CDR1 MDHEN and CDR2 SYDVKM. The CDR3 loop is CASSIAGNKNIQYF. CDR3 bases: TGTGCCAGCAGTATAGCGGGAAACAAAAACATTCAGTACTTC.

The gene calls are TRBV5-4 and TRBJ2-7; 11 bases are shared with TRBD2. Trimming cost V 4 bases and J 4 bases; bases outside gene matches: 7. Looked up from germline, CDR1 is SGHNT and CDR2 is YYREEE (reference sequence). CDR3 length: 15 residues. The CDR3 region has the DNA TGTGCCAGCAGCCCGGGACTAGCGGATGAATACGAGCAGTACTTC. This translates into CASSPGLADEYEQYF.

CDR3 nucleotides: TGTGCCATCAGTGGTCACAACCTCTATGGCTACACCTTC. Translating it yields CAISGHNLYGYTF. J is TRBJ1-2 and V is TRBV10-3, with no clear D. Germline V gene data show CDR1 as ENHRY and CDR2 as SYGVKD. Trimming pared 4 bases from V and 4 bases from J, leaving 10 bases between. The CDR3 runs to 13 residues.

This clonotype was seen a handful of times. CDR3: CASSPNGGGVLGAFF. DNA for the CDR3: TGTGCCAGCAGCCCCAACGGGGGGGGCGTATTGGGAGCTTTCTTT. V usage is TRBV3-1 and J usage is TRBJ1-1; a possible D gene is TRBD1 (6 bases). Germline CDR1 and CDR2: LGHDT and YNNKEL (reference sequence). Trimming took 4 bases from V and 10 from J, leaving 22 bases between them. The CDR3 contains 15 residues.